This T cell receptor beta chain is from a study of CD8 T cells in Susac syndrome. Germline V gene sequence: CDR1 SGDLS, CDR2 YYNGEE. The CDR3 extends over 12 amino acids. Between the trimmed V and J ends, which lost 3 bases and 6 bases, there was a span of 7 bases. Isolation of CD8+ and CD4+ T cells was performed negatively, whereas enrichment of TEMRA cells was done by FACS. RNA was extracted with the RNeasy kit, and a quantity of roughly 0.5 to 1 ug was reverse transcribed using random hexamers. The amplification used immunoSEQ multiplex PCR on TCR beta CDR3; it spanned 54 Vbeta and 13 Jbeta. TCRdb analysed the immunoSEQ multiplex PCR reads with MiXCR anew, one entry per CDR3 protein. This table holds around 130,000 distinct CDR3 sequences, approximately 89% found once.

This TCR was recovered from a human donor with multiple sclerosis. Input material: CD8+ T cells from PBMCs. The chain joins TRBV9 to TRBJ2-1; no firm D call. This CDR3 reads CASSALTNEQFF. The CDR3 nucleotides read TGTGCCAGCAGCGCTCTGACCAATGAGCAGTTCTTC.